The TCR beta chain described here comes from a study of shared clonotypes between healthy human individuals. Study outcomes and limitations: The donor pool, a small one, limited the genetic and exposure-history diversity represented.

Only in-frame clones appear in the TCRdb table, and some are missing; sequencing was by immunoSEQ multiplex PCR. This sample has roughly 650,000 clones, with approximately 96% found just once. As for this clone: Its antigen is currently unknown.

Naive-designated CD8 cells lacked CD45RO, were positively enriched for CCR7, and omitted terminally differentiated effector memory CD45RA+ cells. Sequenced input: naive CD8+ T cells sorted from blood. The clonotype comes from a young woman in good health.

CDR3 amino acids: CASTTDTQYF. The CDR3 DNA sequence: TGTGCCAGCACCACGGATACGCAGTATTTT. V and J are TRBV2 and TRBJ2-3, with no clear D. This CDR3 has 10 amino acids. V was cut by 7 bases and J by 6 bases, with 5 bases left in between. In germline, CDR1 is SNHLY, CDR2 FYNNEI.